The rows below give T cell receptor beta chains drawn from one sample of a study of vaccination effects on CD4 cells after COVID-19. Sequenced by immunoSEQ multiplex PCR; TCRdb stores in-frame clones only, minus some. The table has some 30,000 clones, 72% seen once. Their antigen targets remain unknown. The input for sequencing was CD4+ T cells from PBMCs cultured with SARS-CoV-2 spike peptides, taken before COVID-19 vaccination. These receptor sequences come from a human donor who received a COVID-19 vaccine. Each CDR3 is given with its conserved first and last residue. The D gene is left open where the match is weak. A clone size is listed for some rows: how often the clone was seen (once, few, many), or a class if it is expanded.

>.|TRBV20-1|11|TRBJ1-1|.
TGCAGTGCTGAACCATCCGCTGAAGCTTTCTTT
CSAEPSAEAFF
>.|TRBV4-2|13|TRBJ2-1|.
TGTGCCAGCAGCCTAGAGGCGGGGAATGAGCAGTTCTTC
CASSLEAGNEQFF
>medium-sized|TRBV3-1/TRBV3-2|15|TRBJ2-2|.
TGTGCCAGCAGCCAATCATACCAGAACACCGGGGAGCTGTTTTTT
CASSQSYQNTGELFF
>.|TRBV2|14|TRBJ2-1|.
TGTGCCAGCAGCGCTAGCGTGAGGGGCAATGAGCAGTTCTTC
CASSASVRGNEQFF
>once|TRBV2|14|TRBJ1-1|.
TGTGCCAGCAGGGACCCCAGGGGGAACACTGAAGCTTTCTTT
CASRDPRGNTEAFF
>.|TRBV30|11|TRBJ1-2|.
TGTGCCTGGAGTGTGAATGATGGCTACACCTTC
CAWSVNDGYTF
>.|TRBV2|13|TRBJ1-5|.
TGTGCCAGCTGTGGGTTGAGCAATCAGCCCCAGCATTTT
CASCGLSNQPQHF
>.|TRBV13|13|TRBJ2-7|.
TGTGCCAGCAGCCCGCCACAGGGTTCTGAGCAGTACTTC
CASSPPQGSEQYF
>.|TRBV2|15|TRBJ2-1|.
TGTGCCAGCAAACACAGGACAAGCGGAAACAATGAGCAGTTCTTC
CASKHRTSGNNEQFF
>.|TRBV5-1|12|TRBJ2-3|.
TGCGCCAGCAGCTTGGTGGCAGACCTATTCGTTTTT
CASSLVADLFVF
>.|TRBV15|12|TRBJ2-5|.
TGTGCCACCAGCAGAGATGTTGAGACCCAGTACTTC
CATSRDVETQYF
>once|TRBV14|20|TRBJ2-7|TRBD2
TGTGCCAGCAGCCAAGAATTCGGATTCAGACTAGCCGCTAGACACACCGAGCAGTACTTC
CASSQEFGFRLAARHTEQYF
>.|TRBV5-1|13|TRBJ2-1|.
TGCGCCAGCACCCGGCGAGGCGAGAATGAGCAGTTCTTC
CASTRRGENEQFF
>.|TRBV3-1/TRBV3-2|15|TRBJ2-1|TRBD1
TGTGCCAGCAGCCCGCCGAGGACAGGTAATAATGAGCAGTTCTTC
CASSPPRTGNNEQFF
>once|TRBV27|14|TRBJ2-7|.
TGTGCCAGCAAGTCGGCTTTCCGGGATTACGAGCAGTACTTC
CASKSAFRDYEQYF
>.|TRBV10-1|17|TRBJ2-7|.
TGCGCCAGCAGTGACCCCGAATTCGCCGGGAGCTCCTACGAGCAGTACTTC
CASSDPEFAGSSYEQYF
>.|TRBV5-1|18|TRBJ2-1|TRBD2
TGCGCCAGCAGCCGCGGGACTAGCGGGAGATCGGGAAACAATGAGCAGTTCTTC
CASSRGTSGRSGNNEQFF
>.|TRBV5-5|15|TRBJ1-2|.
TGTGCCAGCAGCTCCCTGGGGTCGGCTGGACTGGGCTACACCTTC
CASSSLGSAGLGYTF
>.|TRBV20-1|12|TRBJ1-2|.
TGCAGTGCTAGTGAGGGTAACTATGGCTACACCTTC
CSASEGNYGYTF
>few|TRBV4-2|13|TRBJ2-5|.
TGTGCCAGCAGCCAAGCTAGGGTGGAGACCCAGTACTTC
CASSQARVETQYF
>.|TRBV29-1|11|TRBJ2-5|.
TGCAGCGCGGGGAGCCAAGAGACCCAGTACTTC
CSAGSQETQYF
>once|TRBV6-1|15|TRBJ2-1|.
TGTGCCAGCAGTGAAGGGGGATTCTCCTACAATGAGCAGTTCTTC
CASSEGGFSYNEQFF
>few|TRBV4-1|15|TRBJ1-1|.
TGCGCCAGCAGCCAAGATCTACTGAAGACCACTGAAGCTTTCTTT
CASSQDLLKTTEAFF
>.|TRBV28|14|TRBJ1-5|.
TGTGCCAGCAGTTTGGGAGAATCTAATCAGCCCCAGCATTTT
CASSLGESNQPQHF
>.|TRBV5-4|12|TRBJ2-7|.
TGTGCCAGCTCACGGGAGAGGAACGAGCAGTACTTC
CASSRERNEQYF
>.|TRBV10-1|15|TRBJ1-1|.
TGCGCCAGCAGTGGATCCACAGGGCGGGGCACTGAAGCTTTCTTT
CASSGSTGRGTEAFF
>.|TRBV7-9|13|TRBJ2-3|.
TGTGCCAGCAGCCAGGGGTACACAGATACGCAGTATTTT
CASSQGYTDTQYF
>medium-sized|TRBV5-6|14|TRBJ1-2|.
TGTGCCAGCAGCTTGCAGGCGGGGGTCTATGGCTACACCTTC
CASSLQAGVYGYTF
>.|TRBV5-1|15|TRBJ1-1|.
TGCGCCAGCAGCGCCGCAGGAAACATGAACACTGAAGCTTTCTTT
CASSAAGNMNTEAFF
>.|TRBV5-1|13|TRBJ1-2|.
TGCGCCAGCAGCTTGCGGGGGAATAGAGGCTACACCTTC
CASSLRGNRGYTF
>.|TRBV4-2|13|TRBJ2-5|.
TGTGCCAGCAGCCAAGGAGAGGAAGAGACCCAGTACTTC
CASSQGEEETQYF
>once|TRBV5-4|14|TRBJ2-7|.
TGTGCCAGCAGCACTTGGACCAGGTCCTACGAGCAGTACTTC
CASSTWTRSYEQYF
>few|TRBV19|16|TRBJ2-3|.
TGTGCCAGTAGTACTACCTACAGGGTATCCACAGATACGCAGTATTTT
CASSTTYRVSTDTQYF
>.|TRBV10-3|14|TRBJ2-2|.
TGTGCCATCACCCCAAGACCGGAGACCGGGGAGCTGTTTTTT
CAITPRPETGELFF
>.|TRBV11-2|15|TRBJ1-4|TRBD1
TGTGCCAGCAGACGACCGGGACAGAAGAATGAAAAACTGTTTTTT
CASRRPGQKNEKLFF
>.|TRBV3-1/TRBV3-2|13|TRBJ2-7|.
TGTGCCAGCAGCCAAGAGTTCAATCGCGAGCAGTACTTC
CASSQEFNREQYF
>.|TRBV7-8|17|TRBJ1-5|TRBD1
TGTGCCAGCAGCTTAAAGCGGGACAGGGGGCCCAATCAGCCCCAGCATTTT
CASSLKRDRGPNQPQHF
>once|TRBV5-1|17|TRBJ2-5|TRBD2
TGCGCCAGCAGCTTGGCCGTTAGCGGGAGCCCCCAAGAGACCCAGTACTTC
CASSLAVSGSPQETQYF
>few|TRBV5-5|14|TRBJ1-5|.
TGTGCCAGCAGCTTGGAGGAAGGGTTGTCGCCCCAGCATTTT
CASSLEEGLSPQHF
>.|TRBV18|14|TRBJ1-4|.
TGTGCCAGCTCACCAATGATCAGGGAAGAAAAACTGTTTTTT
CASSPMIREEKLFF
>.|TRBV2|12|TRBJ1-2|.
TGTGCCAGCAATACAGGCAACTATGGCTACACCTTC
CASNTGNYGYTF
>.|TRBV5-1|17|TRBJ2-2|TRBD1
TGCGCCAGCAGCTTGGCTCACGGGACAGGGAAGGTCGGGGAGCTGTTTTTT
CASSLAHGTGKVGELFF
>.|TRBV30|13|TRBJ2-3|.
TGTGCCTGGAGTGCCTCTACGGCAGGGACGCAGTATTTT
CAWSASTAGTQYF
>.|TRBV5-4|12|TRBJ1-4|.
TGTGCCAGCAGCTTGCAGGGTGAAAAACTGTTTTTT
CASSLQGEKLFF
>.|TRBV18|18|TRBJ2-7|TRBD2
TGTGCCAGCTCCCCCGAACGCGGGAGGGCAGGTGGAACCTACGAGCAGTACTTC
CASSPERGRAGGTYEQYF